The clone carrying this T cell receptor (beta chain) was seen at least ten times. This entry belongs to a study of neurological immune-mediated disorders. TCRdb itself ran the 5' RACE reads through MiXCR, one entry per CDR3 protein. This sample has roughly 70,000 distinct CDR3 sequences, with around 5.5% found just once. The trim removed 3 bases at V and 3 bases at J, leaving 1 base unmatched. The germline gives CDR1 SGHRS, CDR2 YFSETQ. The CDR3 runs to 14 residues. This TCR was sampled from a woman in her 30s with multiple sclerosis. The rearrangement joins TRBV5-1 to TRBJ2-5; 11 bases line up with TRBD2. Input material: PBMCs. CDR3 residues: CASSWGLAEETQYF. CDR3 DNA: TGCGCCAGCAGCTGGGGACTAGCGGAAGAGACCCAGTACTTC.